The clone carrying this T cell receptor beta chain has just a few counts. The antigen is undetermined. Ahead of sequencing, the ViraFEST assay grew antigen-specific CD4+ T cells using viral peptide pools. Subsequent to a culture period of more than 9 days, CD4+ T cells were isolated. Either the mRNA-1273 or the BNT162b2 vaccine was given to participants as two doses. TCRdb's table, derived via immunoSEQ multiplex PCR, lists solely in-frame clones and lacks some. The table lists 25,000 to 40,000 clones, 55% to 70% of them singletons. The sample originates from a study of vaccination effects on CD4 cells after COVID-19. This CDR3 spans 14 amino acids. V lost 1 base, J lost 5 bases, and 9 bases lay in between. Germline values: CDR1 LGHNT, CDR2 FRNRAP.

The receptor's source is a human donor who received a COVID-19 vaccine. Here the sequenced sample was CD4+ T cells from PBMCs cultured with SARS-CoV-2 spike peptides, taken after COVID-19 vaccination. The rearrangement joins TRBV12-5 to TRBJ1-5, with no clear D. The CDR3 is CASGLAANYQPQHF. In DNA form, the CDR3 reads TGTGCTAGTGGTTTGGCCGCCAATTATCAGCCCCAGCATTTT.